Listed below are T cell receptor beta chains from one sample, sequenced in a study of control samples from healthy donors and cancer patients. Profiling relied on immunoSEQ multiplex PCR, and the TCRdb table lists in-frame clones only, not all of them. The profile shows more than 85,000 clones, about 80% of them singletons. Sequencing was carried out using blood. The receptors derive from a woman between 50 and 59 years old in good health. Both conserved end residues are part of each CDR3. Fields, in order: V gene, J gene, D gene, clone size, CDR3 DNA, CDR3 protein. The D gene is left open where the match is weak. Expanded clones are given a class, and other clones once, few, many or no size at all.

V: TRBV11-3
J: TRBJ2-7
D: NA
size: NA
DNA: TGTGCCAGCAGCTTAGACCCCCCCCGTTCGATGAACGAGCAGTACTTC
CDR3: CASSLDPPRSMNEQYF

V: TRBV2
J: TRBJ1-2
D: NA
size: NA
DNA: TGTGCCAGCAGTGAGTTGCCAGGACAGCAGGCTTATGGCTACACCTTC
CDR3: CASSELPGQQAYGYTF

V: TRBV5-1
J: TRBJ1-2
D: NA
size: NA
DNA: TGCGCCAGCAGCTTGGCCGGCAGGGACGGGGGCGGCTACACCTTC
CDR3: CASSLAGRDGGGYTF

V: TRBV19
J: TRBJ2-1
D: TRBD2
size: NA
DNA: TGTGCCAGTAAACCTGCCGGGACTAGCGGGTACAATGAGCAGTTCTTC
CDR3: CASKPAGTSGYNEQFF

V: TRBV4-3
J: TRBJ1-5
D: NA
size: once
DNA: TGCGCCAGCAGCCAAGATTCCAATCAGCCCCAGCATTTT
CDR3: CASSQDSNQPQHF

V: TRBV5-4
J: TRBJ1-1
D: NA
size: once
DNA: TGTGCCAGCAGCTTGGTGGGCTTCCGCACTGAAGCTTTCTTT
CDR3: CASSLVGFRTEAFF

V: TRBV6-2/TRBV6-3
J: TRBJ2-3
D: TRBD2
size: NA
DNA: TGTGCCAGCAGCAGGACTAGCGGGGGGGTGCGCACAGATACGCAGTATTTT
CDR3: CASSRTSGGVRTDTQYF

V: TRBV7-6
J: TRBJ2-1
D: NA
size: NA
DNA: TGTGCCAGCAGCTTAGTCAATGAGCAGTTCTTC
CDR3: CASSLVNEQFF

V: TRBV29-1
J: TRBJ1-1
D: NA
size: NA
DNA: TGCAGTGTGGGTGGGGGCATGAACACTGAAGCTTTCTTT
CDR3: CSVGGGMNTEAFF

V: TRBV19
J: TRBJ2-1
D: TRBD2
size: NA
DNA: TGTGCCAGTAGTATGAACCCTGGCGGGAGTAGAAATGAGCAGTTCTTC
CDR3: CASSMNPGGSRNEQFF

V: TRBV20-1
J: TRBJ1-4
D: TRBD1
size: once
DNA: TGCAGTGCTAGTCGTCCAGGGGGGAATGAAAAACTGTTTTTT
CDR3: CSASRPGGNEKLFF

V: TRBV11-2
J: TRBJ1-1
D: NA
size: NA
DNA: TGTGCCAGCAATTTTGACAGTACCGAAGCTTTCTTT
CDR3: CASNFDSTEAFF

V: TRBV27
J: TRBJ1-6
D: NA
size: NA
DNA: TGTGCCAGCAGTTTCAGGGGCTCCTATAATTCACCCCTCCACTTT
CDR3: CASSFRGSYNSPLHF

V: TRBV10-3
J: TRBJ2-1
D: NA
size: many
DNA: TGTGCCATCAGCGCGACAGCCTACAATGAGCAGTTCTTC
CDR3: CAISATAYNEQFF

V: TRBV5-1
J: TRBJ2-2
D: NA
size: NA
DNA: TGCGCCAGCAGCTTGGCCATTGGGGACACCGGGGAGCTGTTTTTT
CDR3: CASSLAIGDTGELFF

V: TRBV14
J: TRBJ1-4
D: TRBD1
size: NA
DNA: TGTGCCAGCAGGCCCCGCGAGGGGACAGGGAATGAAAAACTGTTTTTT
CDR3: CASRPREGTGNEKLFF

V: TRBV27
J: TRBJ1-4
D: NA
size: once
DNA: TGTGCCAGCAGTTTATCCCTCCTGGGGAGAGCCGCTAATGAAAAACTGTTTTTT
CDR3: CASSLSLLGRAANEKLFF

V: TRBV5-8
J: TRBJ2-7
D: NA
size: many
DNA: TGTGCCAGCAGCCGGGAGATAGGCGCGGCCCACGAGCAGTACTTC
CDR3: CASSREIGAAHEQYF

V: TRBV19
J: TRBJ1-4
D: NA
size: NA
DNA: TGTGCCAGTAGCCCTATGGGGCGAGCAACTAATGAAAAACTGTTTTTT
CDR3: CASSPMGRATNEKLFF

V: TRBV10-3
J: TRBJ2-7
D: NA
size: NA
DNA: TGTGCCATCAGCCAGGGACAATCCTACGAGCAGTACTTC
CDR3: CAISQGQSYEQYF

V: TRBV2
J: TRBJ1-5
D: NA
size: NA
DNA: TGTGCCAGCAGCCAAGCCAGGAACAATCAGCCCCAGCATTTT
CDR3: CASSQARNNQPQHF

V: TRBV7-9
J: TRBJ1-3
D: NA
size: NA
DNA: TGTGCCAGCAGCTATGAAACAGCTTTCTCTGGAAACACCATATATTTT
CDR3: CASSYETAFSGNTIYF

V: TRBV12-3/TRBV12-4
J: TRBJ1-2
D: NA
size: NA
DNA: TGTGCCAGCCAGGGGATGGTTGATGGCTACACCTTC
CDR3: CASQGMVDGYTF

V: TRBV6-6
J: TRBJ2-1
D: NA
size: few
DNA: TGTGCCGTAGGGAGCGGGACAGCTTACAATGAGCAGTTCTTC
CDR3: CAVGSGTAYNEQFF

V: TRBV3-1/TRBV3-2
J: TRBJ2-6
D: NA
size: few
DNA: TGTGCCAGCAGCCAGGGCTCTGGGGCCAACGTCCTGACTTTC
CDR3: CASSQGSGANVLTF

V: TRBV5-8
J: TRBJ2-2
D: TRBD2
size: few
DNA: TGTGCCAGCAGCGACGGGACTAGCGGGTTAAACACCGGGGAGCTGTTTTTT
CDR3: CASSDGTSGLNTGELFF

V: TRBV2
J: TRBJ2-7
D: NA
size: many
DNA: TGTGCCACCACCCTACCAGACAGCTACGAGCAGTACTTC
CDR3: CATTLPDSYEQYF

V: TRBV6-5
J: TRBJ2-2
D: NA
size: NA
DNA: TGTGCCGGCAGTTACTCGACTCCGCAGGAGGGCGGGGAGCTGTTTTTT
CDR3: CAGSYSTPQEGGELFF

V: TRBV4-2
J: TRBJ1-2
D: NA
size: NA
DNA: TGTGCCAGCAGCCAAGAGGAGTGGGGAGGCTACACCTTC
CDR3: CASSQEEWGGYTF

V: TRBV6-2/TRBV6-3
J: TRBJ2-3
D: NA
size: once
DNA: TGTGCCAGCAGTTCTCTACGGCTCTCTACGCAGTATTTT
CDR3: CASSSLRLSTQYF

V: TRBV4-2
J: TRBJ1-4
D: NA
size: NA
DNA: TGTGCCAGCAGCCAAGACAGCGAAAAACTGTTTTTT
CDR3: CASSQDSEKLFF

V: TRBV5-6
J: TRBJ1-1
D: NA
size: NA
DNA: TGTGCCAGCAGCTACCTTGTGAACACTGAAGCTTTCTTT
CDR3: CASSYLVNTEAFF

V: TRBV7-8
J: TRBJ2-5
D: TRBD2
size: NA
DNA: TGTGCCAGCAGCTTAGGGTCTAGCGGGAGAAGAGAGACCCAGTACTTC
CDR3: CASSLGSSGRRETQYF

V: TRBV19
J: TRBJ2-1
D: NA
size: once
DNA: TGTGCCAGTAACCTAGAGGGGGATGAGCAGTTCTTC
CDR3: CASNLEGDEQFF

V: TRBV6-1
J: TRBJ2-7
D: TRBD2
size: few
DNA: TGTGCCAGCAGTGAAAGCGTCGTCGGGACTAGCGGGCGAGCCTACGAGCAGTACTTC
CDR3: CASSESVVGTSGRAYEQYF

V: TRBV7-6
J: TRBJ2-5
D: NA
size: NA
DNA: TGTGCCAGCAGCTACGACTGGGATCCAGTCCAAGAGACCCAGTACTTC
CDR3: CASSYDWDPVQETQYF

V: TRBV6-6
J: TRBJ2-7
D: NA
size: NA
DNA: TGTGCCAGCAGCCTGGGGGAGACCTCCTACGAGCAGTACTTC
CDR3: CASSLGETSYEQYF

V: TRBV3-1/TRBV3-2
J: TRBJ2-5
D: NA
size: NA
DNA: TGTGCCAGCAGCCAAGATCCGACACGTCAAGAGACCCAGTACTTC
CDR3: CASSQDPTRQETQYF

V: TRBV18
J: TRBJ2-6
D: TRBD1
size: NA
DNA: TGTGCCAGCTCACTAAAGACAGGGAGCTCTGGGGCCAACGTCCTGACTTTC
CDR3: CASSLKTGSSGANVLTF

V: TRBV19
J: TRBJ1-4
D: NA
size: once
DNA: TGTGCCAGTAGTCCCGTTCTTAATGAAAAACTGTTTTTT
CDR3: CASSPVLNEKLFF